Following are 22 T cell receptor beta chains from one sample sequenced in a study of a mutant IDH1 vaccine in newly diagnosed glioma. Time point meaning: week 11, during vaccination. Doses of 300 ug of mutant IDH1 20-mer peptide were given with topical imiquimod. The method was immunoSEQ multiplex PCR; TCRdb's version includes in-frame clones alone and lacks a portion of them. The sample has about 36,000 clones; about 80% are singletons. These receptors have no known antigen. The specimen was peripheral blood mononuclear cells (PBMCs), collected from a glioma patient whose treatment included an IDH1 peptide vaccine. Source of these receptors: a woman under 40 with glioma. Some clones in this sample may be carry-over from other donors' samples.

The chain joins TRBV11-3 to TRBJ1-1; maybe TRBD1 (5 bases). The germline V and J ends were trimmed by 1 base and 4 bases, with 10 bases remaining between them. The V gene's germline CDR1 is SGHNT and CDR2 YENEEA. There are 14 residues in the CDR3. The CDR3 loop reads CASSLVFRGTEAFF. CDR3 coding DNA: TGTGCCAGCAGCTTAGTTTTTAGGGGCACTGAAGCTTTCTTT. The full variable domain, its missing parts supplied by reference TRBV11-3 and TRBJ1-1, is EAGVVQSPRYKIIEKKQPVAFWCNPISGHNTLYWYLQNLGQGPELLIRYENEEAVDDSQLPKDRFSAERLKGVDSTLKIQPAELGDSAVYLCASSLVFRGTEAFFGQGTRLTVV.

This clone was seen a single time. Mismatch with germline at one junction end may stem from a read error. The V and J genes are TRBV7-9 and TRBJ1-6, with D unclear. The V gene's germline CDR1 is SEHNR and CDR2 FQNEAQ (reference sequence). The CDR3 has 14 residues. CDR3 region: CASRLDDLSSPLHF. CDR3 DNA: TGTGCCAGCAGGTTAGATGACCTTTCGTCACCCCTCCACTTT. Drawing the rest from reference TRBV7-9 and TRBJ1-6, the complete variable domain is DTGVSQNPRHKITKRGQNVTFRCDPISEHNRLYWYRQTLGQGPEFLTYFQNEAQLEKSRLLSDRFSAERPKGSFSTLEIQRTEQGDSAMYLCASRLDDLSSPLHFGNGTRLTVT.

This clone came up once. The chain combines TRBV30 with TRBJ2-7; D remains unclear. The length of the CDR3 is 13 residues. Per germline, CDR1 GTSNPN and CDR2 SVGIG (reference sequence). V lost 2 bases and J 4 bases, leaving 12 bases between the germline ends. CDR3: CAWSFGTTYEQYF. For the CDR3, the DNA is TGTGCCTGGAGTTTCGGAACCACATACGAGCAGTACTTC.

The gene calls are TRBV27 and TRBJ2-3; 7 bases are a match to TRBD1. The CDR3 has 16 amino acids. With 5 bases clipped from V and 6 bases from J, the junction kept 14 bases outside the gene matches. In germline, CDR1 is MNHEY, CDR2 SMNVEV (reference sequence). The CDR3 is CASSPSGGAALDTQYF. In DNA form, the CDR3 reads TGTGCCAGCAGTCCCTCAGGGGGTGCCGCATTGGATACGCAGTATTTT.

This clone has just one count. The chain uses TRBV27 and TRBJ1-1; D call uncertain. The CDR3 length is 12 residues. Trimming pared 6 bases from V and 6 bases from J, leaving 11 bases between. Germline V lookup: CDR1 MNHEY, CDR2 SMNVEV (reference sequence). The CDR3 coding sequence is TGTGCCAGCAGAATAGGTAGCGCTGAAGCTTTCTTT. Protein: CASRIGSAEAFF.

The J gene is TRBJ2-7, the V gene TRBV2, with TRBD2 identical over 11 bases. J gave up 1 base and V 10 bases, and 3 bases lay outside the gene matches. Germline V CDR1 and CDR2: SNHLY, FYNNEI. The CDR3 runs 13 residues. The CDR3 DNA follows: TGTGCCATCAGGACTAGCGGGTCCTACGAGCAGTACTTC. Translation gives CAIRTSGSYEQYF.

J is TRBJ1-5 and V is TRBV30; D might be TRBD1 (5 bases). Per germline, CDR1 GTSNPN and CDR2 SVGIG (reference sequence). V was trimmed by 3 bases and J by 3 bases, leaving 15 bases between them. This CDR3 region has 15 residues. CDR3 amino acids: CAWRERGAFNQPQHF. The CDR3 coding sequence is TGTGCCTGGAGGGAGAGAGGGGCCTTCAATCAGCCCCAGCATTTT.

This clone turned up a few times. The CDR3 DNA reads as TGCGCCAGCAGCTTGCCCTCCGGGGGTCGGGATGAAGCTTTCTTT. Residues: CASSLPSGGRDEAFF. This sequence joins TRBV5-1 and TRBJ1-1; possible D gene TRBD1, 5 bases. V was shortened by 1 base and J by 7 bases, with 17 bases between the two germline ends. Looked up from germline, CDR1 is SGHRS and CDR2 is YFSETQ. This CDR3 is built from 15 residues.

The V gene is TRBV5-4, the J gene TRBJ2-7; 7 bases are a match to TRBD2. Germline V gives CDR1 SGHNT, CDR2 YYREEE (reference sequence). The CDR3 contains 15 residues. V lost 4 bases to trimming and J lost 1 base; unmatched junction nucleotides: 8. In DNA form, the CDR3 reads TGTGCCAGCAGCCAAAAGCGGGAACGATCCTACGAGCAGTACTTC. Translated, it gives CASSQKRERSYEQYF.

This clone was counted between two and nine times. V usage is TRBV6-5 and J usage is TRBJ2-1; no reliable D call. The V gene lost 2 bases and the J gene lost 10 bases, with 9 bases spanning the gap. Germline CDR1 and CDR2: MNHEY and SVGAGI. CDR3 length: 12 residues. The CDR3 region has the DNA TGTGCCAGCAGTTACCCGGGCATGGAGCAGTTCTTC. Protein product: CASSYPGMEQFF.

The chain couples TRBV4-1 to TRBJ1-5, with 9 bases identical to TRBD1. CDR3 length: 16 residues. The trim removed 1 base at V and 4 bases at J, leaving 5 bases unmatched. Germline CDR1 and CDR2: MGHRA and YSYEKL. For the CDR3, the DNA is TGCGCCAGCAGCCAAGGAGACAGGGGGGTTAATCAGCCCCAGCATTTT. It encodes CASSQGDRGVNQPQHF.

This chain links TRBV7-9 with TRBJ2-3; D unclear. Germline V gene sequence: CDR1 SEHNR, CDR2 FQNEAQ (reference sequence). The CDR3 consists of 12 residues. The ends were cut back, 1 base at V and 5 bases at J, with 4 bases in the middle. This CDR3 reads CASSLVVDTQYF. The CDR3 DNA follows: TGTGCCAGCAGCTTAGTTGTAGATACGCAGTATTTT.

The chain employs TRBV6-6 and TRBJ2-1; 8 nucleotides agree with TRBD2. The germline V gene has CDR1 MNHNY and CDR2 SVGAGI (reference sequence). CDR3 size: 14 residues. V trimming: 6 bases; J trimming: 6 bases; junction bases outside the gene matches: 7. The CDR3 loop is CASSPSGGFNEQFF. As DNA, the CDR3 is TGTGCCAGCAGCCCCAGCGGGGGATTCAATGAGCAGTTCTTC.

The chain has TRBV5-6 and TRBJ1-2, with D possibly being TRBD1 (5 bases). CDR1 is SGHDT and CDR2 is YYEEEE in the germline V gene. Trimming stripped 2 bases from V and 8 bases from J, with 16 bases between. This CDR3 has 14 residues. The chain's CDR3 is CASSLAGASEGYTF. CDR3 nucleotides: TGTGCCAGCAGCTTAGCTGGGGCTTCGGAAGGCTACACCTTC.

The chain carries TRBV19 and TRBJ2-7, with D possibly being TRBD1 (5 bases). CDR3 length equals 14 residues. From germline, CDR1 is LNHDA and CDR2 SQIVND (reference sequence). V was clipped by 3 bases and J by 2 bases, with 11 bases between them. The CDR3 DNA sequence: TGTGCCAGTAGTATCAGGCAGGGTCCCTACGAGCAGTACTTC. Translated, it gives CASSIRQGPYEQYF.

The rearrangement joins TRBV7-9 to TRBJ1-1; D not certain. The CDR3 extends over 16 amino acids. The germline V and J ends were trimmed by 5 bases and 0 bases, with 16 bases remaining between them. Germline values: CDR1 SEHNR, CDR2 FQNEAQ (reference sequence). The CDR3 is CASSPDRRGVNTEAFF. CDR3 in DNA: TGTGCCAGCAGCCCGGACCGCCGCGGGGTGAACACTGAAGCTTTCTTT.

J is TRBJ1-1 and V is TRBV19; no clear D. V lost 5 bases to trimming and J lost 1 base, with 8 bases between them. The CDR3 totals 13 residues. Germline V gene data show CDR1 as LNHDA and CDR2 as SQIVND (reference sequence). The CDR3 spells CASSVVSNTEAFF. In DNA, the CDR3 is TGTGCCAGTAGTGTGGTTTCGAACACTGAAGCTTTCTTT.

By sample fraction, this clone is medium-sized (0.01 to 0.1%). The rearrangement joins TRBV14 to TRBJ1-2; D may be TRBD1 (5 bases). V was shortened by 0 bases and J by 13 bases, with 15 bases between the two germline ends. In germline, CDR1 is SGHDN, CDR2 FVKESK. CDR3 length: 13 amino acids. The CDR3 region has the DNA TGTGCCAGCAGCCAAGACCCACTATCAGGGCTCACCTTC. This translates into CASSQDPLSGLTF.

By sample share, this clone is medium-sized. The V and J genes are TRBV30 and TRBJ1-1; D possibly corresponds to TRBD1 (5 bases). Trimming pared 0 bases from V and 1 base from J, leaving 15 bases between. CDR1 GTSNPN and CDR2 SVGIG come from the germline V gene (reference sequence). This CDR3 region has 16 residues. The CDR3 region is CAWSVYRRGPNTEAFF. DNA for the CDR3: TGTGCCTGGAGTGTGTACAGGAGGGGTCCGAACACTGAAGCTTTCTTT.

The chain links TRBV19 to TRBJ2-7, with TRBD2 identical over 13 bases. This CDR3 has 16 amino acids. With 5 bases clipped from V and 0 bases from J, the junction kept 4 bases outside the gene matches. Germline loops: CDR1 LNHDA, CDR2 SQIVND (reference sequence). CDR3 nucleotides: TGTGCCAGTAGTCCAGGGACTAGCGGGAACTCCTACGAGCAGTACTTC. This gives the protein CASSPGTSGNSYEQYF.

This sequence joins TRBV19 and TRBJ2-7; D gene ambiguous. Germline V gene lookup returns CDR1 LNHDA and CDR2 SQIVND (reference sequence). Trimming took 6 bases from V and 0 from J, leaving 6 bases between them. CDR3 length: 12 amino acids. This CDR3 is CASSRSSYEQYF. DNA for the CDR3: TGTGCCAGTAGCCGTAGCTCCTACGAGCAGTACTTC.

This rearrangement joins TRBV10-3 to TRBJ2-5, with 12 bases matching TRBD1. Germline CDR1 is ENHRY and CDR2 is SYGVKD. The trim removed 4 bases at V and 5 bases at J, leaving 5 bases unmatched. The CDR3 spans 15 residues. CDR3 residues: CAISVGTGGAETQYF. In DNA form, the CDR3 reads TGTGCCATCAGTGTAGGGACAGGGGGCGCCGAGACCCAGTACTTC.